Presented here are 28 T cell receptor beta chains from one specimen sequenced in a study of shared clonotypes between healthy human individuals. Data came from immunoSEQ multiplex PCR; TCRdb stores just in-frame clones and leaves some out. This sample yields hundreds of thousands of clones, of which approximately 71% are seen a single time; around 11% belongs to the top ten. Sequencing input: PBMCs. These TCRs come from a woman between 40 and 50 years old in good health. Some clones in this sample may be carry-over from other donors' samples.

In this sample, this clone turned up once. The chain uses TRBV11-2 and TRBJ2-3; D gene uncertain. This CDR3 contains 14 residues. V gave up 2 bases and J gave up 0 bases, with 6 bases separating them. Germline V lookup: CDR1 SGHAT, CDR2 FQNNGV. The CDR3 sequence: CASSLFLSTDTQYF. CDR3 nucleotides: TGTGCCAGCAGCTTATTTCTGAGCACAGATACGCAGTATTTT.

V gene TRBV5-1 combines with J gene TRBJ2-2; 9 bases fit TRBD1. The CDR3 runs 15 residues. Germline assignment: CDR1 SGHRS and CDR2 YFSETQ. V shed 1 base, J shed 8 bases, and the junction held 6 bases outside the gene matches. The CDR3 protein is CASSLIGQGSGELFF. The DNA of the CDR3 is TGCGCCAGCAGCTTGATAGGACAGGGGTCGGGGGAGCTGTTTTTT.

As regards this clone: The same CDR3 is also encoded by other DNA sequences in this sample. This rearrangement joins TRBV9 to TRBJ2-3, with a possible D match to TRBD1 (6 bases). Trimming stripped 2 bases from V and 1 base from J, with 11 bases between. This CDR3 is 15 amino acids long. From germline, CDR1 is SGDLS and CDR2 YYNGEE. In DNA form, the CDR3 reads TGTGCCAGCAGCGTGGGTGCAGGGGGCACAGATACGCAGTATTTT. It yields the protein CASSVGAGGTDTQYF.

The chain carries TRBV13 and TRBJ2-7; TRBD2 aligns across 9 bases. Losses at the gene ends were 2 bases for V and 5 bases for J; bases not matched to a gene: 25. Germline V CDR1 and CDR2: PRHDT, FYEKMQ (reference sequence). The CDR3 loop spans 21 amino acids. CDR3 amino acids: CASSLISLGTPLREGLDEQYF. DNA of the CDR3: TGTGCCAGCAGCTTAATTTCTTTGGGGACGCCTCTGCGGGAGGGCCTCGACGAGCAGTACTTC.

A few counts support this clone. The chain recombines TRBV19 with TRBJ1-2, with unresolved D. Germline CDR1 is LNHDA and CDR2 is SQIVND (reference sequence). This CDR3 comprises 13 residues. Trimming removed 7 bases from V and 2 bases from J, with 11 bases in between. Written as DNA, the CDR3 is TGTGCCAGTACCTCGAACACGAACTATGGCTACACCTTC. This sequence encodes CASTSNTNYGYTF. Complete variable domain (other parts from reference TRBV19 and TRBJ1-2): DGGITQSPKYLFRKEGQNVTLSCEQNLNHDAMYWYRQDPGQGLRLIYYSQIVNDFQKGDIAEGYSVSREKKESFPLTVTSAQKNPTAFYLCASTSNTNYGYTFGSGTRLTVV.

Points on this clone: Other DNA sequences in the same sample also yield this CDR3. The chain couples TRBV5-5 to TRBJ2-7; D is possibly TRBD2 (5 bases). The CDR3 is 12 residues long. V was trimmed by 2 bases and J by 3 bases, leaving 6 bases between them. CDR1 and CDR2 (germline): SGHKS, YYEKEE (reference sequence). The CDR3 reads CASSLGLYEQYF. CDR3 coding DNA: TGTGCCAGCAGCTTAGGACTCTACGAGCAGTACTTC.

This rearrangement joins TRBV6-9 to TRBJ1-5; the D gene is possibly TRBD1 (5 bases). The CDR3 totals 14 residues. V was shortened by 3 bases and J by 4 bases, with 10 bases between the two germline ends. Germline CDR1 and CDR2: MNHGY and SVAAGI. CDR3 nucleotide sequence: TGTGCCAGCAGTTACGGGACGGAGAATCAGCCCCAGCATTTT. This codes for CASSYGTENQPQHF.

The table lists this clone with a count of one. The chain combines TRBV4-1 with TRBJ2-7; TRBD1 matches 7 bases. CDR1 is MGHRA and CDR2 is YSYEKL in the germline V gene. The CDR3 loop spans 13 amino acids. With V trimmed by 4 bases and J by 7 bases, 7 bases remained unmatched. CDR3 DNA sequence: TGCGCCAGCAGCCGACAGGGTTCAGGTGAGCAGTACTTC. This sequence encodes CASSRQGSGEQYF.

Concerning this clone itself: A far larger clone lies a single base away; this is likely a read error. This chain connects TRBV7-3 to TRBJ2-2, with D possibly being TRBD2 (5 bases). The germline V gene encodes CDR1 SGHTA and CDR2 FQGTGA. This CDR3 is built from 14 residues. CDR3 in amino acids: CASSLPRHTGEPFF. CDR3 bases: TGTGCCAGCAGCTTACCTAGGCACACCGGGGAGCCGTTTTTT.

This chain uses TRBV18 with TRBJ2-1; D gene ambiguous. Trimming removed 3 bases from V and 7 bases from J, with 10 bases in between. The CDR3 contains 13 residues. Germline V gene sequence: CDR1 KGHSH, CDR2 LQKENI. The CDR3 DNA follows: TGTGCCAGCTCACCGACCCAGAGAAATGAGCAGTTCTTC. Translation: CASSPTQRNEQFF.

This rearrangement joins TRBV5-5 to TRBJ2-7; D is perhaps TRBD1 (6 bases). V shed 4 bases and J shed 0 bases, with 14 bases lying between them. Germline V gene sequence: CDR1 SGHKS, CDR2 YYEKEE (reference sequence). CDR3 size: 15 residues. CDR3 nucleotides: TGTGCCAGCAGCCAAACCCAGGGGAGCTCCTACGAGCAGTACTTC. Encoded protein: CASSQTQGSSYEQYF.

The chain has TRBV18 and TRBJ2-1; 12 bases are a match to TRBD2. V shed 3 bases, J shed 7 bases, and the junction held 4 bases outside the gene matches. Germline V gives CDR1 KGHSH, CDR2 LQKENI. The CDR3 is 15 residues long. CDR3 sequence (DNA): TGTGCCAGCTCACCGAAGACTAGCGGGAGTAATGAGCAGTTCTTC. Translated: CASSPKTSGSNEQFF.

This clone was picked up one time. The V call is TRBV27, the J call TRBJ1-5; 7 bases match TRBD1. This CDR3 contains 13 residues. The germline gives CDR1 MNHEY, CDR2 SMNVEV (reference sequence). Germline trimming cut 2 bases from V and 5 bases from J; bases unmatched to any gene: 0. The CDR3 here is CASSLTGDQPQHF. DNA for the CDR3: TGTGCCAGCAGTTTAACAGGGGATCAGCCCCAGCATTTT.

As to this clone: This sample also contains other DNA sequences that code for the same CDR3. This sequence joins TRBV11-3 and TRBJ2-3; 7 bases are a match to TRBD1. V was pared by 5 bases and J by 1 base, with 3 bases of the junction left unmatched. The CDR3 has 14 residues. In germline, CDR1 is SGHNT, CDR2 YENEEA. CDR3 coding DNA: TGTGCCAGCAGCCCCGGGACAGGCACAGATACGCAGTATTTT. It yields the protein CASSPGTGTDTQYF. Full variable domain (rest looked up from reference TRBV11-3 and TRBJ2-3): EAGVVQSPRYKIIEKKQPVAFWCNPISGHNTLYWYLQNLGQGPELLIRYENEEAVDDSQLPKDRFSAERLKGVDSTLKIQPAELGDSAVYLCASSPGTGTDTQYFGPGTRLTVL.

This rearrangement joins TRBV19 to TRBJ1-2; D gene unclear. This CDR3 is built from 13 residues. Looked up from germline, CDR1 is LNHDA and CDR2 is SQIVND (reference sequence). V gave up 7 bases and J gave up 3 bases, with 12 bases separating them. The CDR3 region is CASTNDAHYGYTF. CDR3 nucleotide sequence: TGTGCCAGTACCAACGACGCGCACTATGGCTACACCTTC.

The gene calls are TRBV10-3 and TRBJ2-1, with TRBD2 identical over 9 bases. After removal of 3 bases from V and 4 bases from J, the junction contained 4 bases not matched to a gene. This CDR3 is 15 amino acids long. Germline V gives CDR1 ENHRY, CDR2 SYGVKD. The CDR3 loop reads CAISEGGRAYNEQFF. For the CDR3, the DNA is TGTGCCATCAGTGAAGGCGGGAGGGCTTACAATGAGCAGTTCTTC.

Here the CDR3 reads CATSGGVSSYEQYF. Here the CDR3 DNA reads TGTGCCACCAGCGGGGGGGTGAGCTCCTACGAGCAGTACTTC. J is TRBJ2-7 and V is TRBV15; 7 positions match TRBD2. CDR1 and CDR2 (germline): LNHNV, YYDKDF (reference sequence). This CDR3 contains 14 residues. V lost 5 bases, J lost 0 bases, and 4 bases stayed unmatched.

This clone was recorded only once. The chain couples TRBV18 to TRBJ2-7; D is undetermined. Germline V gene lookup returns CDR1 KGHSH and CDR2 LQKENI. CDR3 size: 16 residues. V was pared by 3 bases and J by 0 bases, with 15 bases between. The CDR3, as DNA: TGTGCCAGCTCACCCACTTCCGTGGGCGGCTCCTACGAGCAGTACTTC. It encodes CASSPTSVGGSYEQYF.

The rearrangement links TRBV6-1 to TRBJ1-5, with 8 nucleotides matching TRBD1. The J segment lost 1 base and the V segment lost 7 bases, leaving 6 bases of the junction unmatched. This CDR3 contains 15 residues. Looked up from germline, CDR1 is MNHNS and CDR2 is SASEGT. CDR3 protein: CASILDRGSNQPQHF. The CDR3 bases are TGTGCCAGCATTCTTGACAGGGGCAGCAATCAGCCCCAGCATTTT.

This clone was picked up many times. In nucleotides, the CDR3 is TGTGCCAGCTCACCACAAGGACAGCGGGTAGCTTTCTTT. Translated: CASSPQGQRVAFF. This rearrangement joins TRBV18 to TRBJ1-1; D might be TRBD1 (6 bases). The CDR3 spans 13 residues. Trimming removed 1 base at V and 10 bases at J, with 13 bases between. In germline, CDR1 is KGHSH, CDR2 LQKENI.

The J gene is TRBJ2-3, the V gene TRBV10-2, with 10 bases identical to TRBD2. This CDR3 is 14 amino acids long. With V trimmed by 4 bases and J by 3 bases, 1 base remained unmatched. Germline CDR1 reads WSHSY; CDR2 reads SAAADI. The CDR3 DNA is TGCGCCAGCAGTGTAGCGGGAGGAACAGATACGCAGTATTTT. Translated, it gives CASSVAGGTDTQYF.

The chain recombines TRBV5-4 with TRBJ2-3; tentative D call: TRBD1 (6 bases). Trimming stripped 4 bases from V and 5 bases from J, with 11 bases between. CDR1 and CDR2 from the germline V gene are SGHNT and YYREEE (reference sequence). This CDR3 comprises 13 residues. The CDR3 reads CASSIGTRDTQYF. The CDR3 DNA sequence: TGTGCCAGCAGCATCGGGACAAGAGATACGCAGTATTTT. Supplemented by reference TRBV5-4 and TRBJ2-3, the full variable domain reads ETGVTQSPTHLIKTRGQQVTLRCSSQSGHNTVSWYQQALGQGPQFIFQYYREEENGRGNFPPRFSGLQFPNYSSELNVNALELDDSALYLCASSIGTRDTQYFGPGTRLTVL.

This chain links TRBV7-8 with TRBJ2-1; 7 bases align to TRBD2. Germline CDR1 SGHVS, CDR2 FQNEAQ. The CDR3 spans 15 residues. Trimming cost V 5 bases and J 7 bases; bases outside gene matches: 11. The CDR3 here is CASSLASGAGNEQFF. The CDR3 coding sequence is TGTGCCAGCAGCCTGGCCTCGGGAGCGGGAAATGAGCAGTTCTTC.

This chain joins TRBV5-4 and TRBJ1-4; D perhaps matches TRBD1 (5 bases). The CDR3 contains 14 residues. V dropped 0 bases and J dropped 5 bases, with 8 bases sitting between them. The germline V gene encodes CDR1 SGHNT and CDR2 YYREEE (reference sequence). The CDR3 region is CASSLGGVNEKLFF. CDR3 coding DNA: TGTGCCAGCAGCTTGGGGGGGGTGAATGAAAAACTGTTTTTT.

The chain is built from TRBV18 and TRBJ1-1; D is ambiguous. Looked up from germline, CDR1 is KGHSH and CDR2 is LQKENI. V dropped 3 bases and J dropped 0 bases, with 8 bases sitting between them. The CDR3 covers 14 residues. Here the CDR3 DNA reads TGTGCCAGCTCACCCTACGGGTTGAACACTGAAGCTTTCTTT. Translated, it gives CASSPYGLNTEAFF.

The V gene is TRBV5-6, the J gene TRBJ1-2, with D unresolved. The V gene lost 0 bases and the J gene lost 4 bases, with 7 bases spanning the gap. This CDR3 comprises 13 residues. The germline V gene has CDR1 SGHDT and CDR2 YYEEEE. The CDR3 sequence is CASSLGDGYGYTF. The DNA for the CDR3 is TGTGCCAGCAGCTTGGGGGATGGCTATGGCTACACCTTC. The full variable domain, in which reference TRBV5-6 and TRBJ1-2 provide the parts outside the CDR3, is DAGVTQSPTHLIKTRGQQVTLRCSPKSGHDTVSWYQQALGQGPQFIFQYYEEEERQRGNFPDRFSGHQFPNYSSELNVNALLLGDSALYLCASSLGDGYGYTFGSGTRLTVV.

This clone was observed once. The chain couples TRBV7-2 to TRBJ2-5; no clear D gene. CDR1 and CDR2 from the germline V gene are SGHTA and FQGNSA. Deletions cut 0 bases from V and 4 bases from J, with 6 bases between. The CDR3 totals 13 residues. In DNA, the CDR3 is TGTGCCAGCAGCTTAGCGATGGGAGAGACCCAGTACTTC. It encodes CASSLAMGETQYF. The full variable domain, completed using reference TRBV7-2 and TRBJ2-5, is GAGVSQSPSNKVTEKGKDVELRCDPISGHTALYWYRQSLGQGLEFLIYFQGNSAPDKSGLPSDRFSAERTGGSVSTLTIQRTQQEDSAVYLCASSLAMGETQYFGPGTRLLVL.

The chain's CDR3 is CASSPGLYTEAFF. The CDR3 nucleotides are TGTGCCAGCAGCCCCGGACTGTACACTGAAGCTTTCTTT. The chain recombines TRBV7-2 with TRBJ1-1; D gene ambiguous. Trimming shortened V by 5 bases and J by 3 bases, and 10 bases separated the two germline ends. Germline CDR1 is SGHTA and CDR2 is FQGNSA. This CDR3 is built from 13 residues.